Sequencing of this T cell receptor beta chain was carried out in a study of cytomegalovirus exposure and HLA in healthy donors. Per germline, CDR1 MGHDK and CDR2 SYGVNS. After removal of 3 bases from V and 1 base from J, the junction contained 5 bases not matched to a gene. This CDR3 region has 15 residues. Amplification used 60 Vbeta primers and 13 Jbeta primers. TCRdb keeps only in-frame clones here, not all; method: immunoSEQ multiplex PCR. The sample has some 200,000 clones; almost 85% are singletons. This chain joins TRBV25-1 and TRBJ1-2, with 7 bases identical to TRBD1. The source material was PBMCs. The sequence was collected from a woman aged 40 to 50 in good health and CMV-seronegative. The CDR3 bases are TGTGCCAGCAGTGATGGGACAGTGTTTAACTATGGCTACACCTTC. Translating it yields CASSDGTVFNYGYTF.